This entry concerns a single T cell receptor (beta chain). Antigen specificity is unknown. The data originate from a study of response to subunit inactivated influenza vaccine. The study's findings and limits: Authors proposed each seasonal influenza vaccination draws in few new T cells.

The CDR3 has 13 amino acids. Trimming removed 2 bases from V and 3 bases from J, with 10 bases in between. Looked up from germline, CDR1 is DFQATT and CDR2 is SNEGSKA (reference sequence). One entry per CDR3 protein, called by TCRdb with MiXCR from the RT-PCR reads. Of 550,000 to 600,000 distinct CDR3 sequences in the sample, 12% are singletons; the top ten hold approximately 10%. Source: PBMCs from blood, taken on the day of vaccination. The source of this sequence is a man aged 45-65 years who received an inactivated influenza vaccine. The rearrangement links TRBV20-1 to TRBJ1-1; no definite D call. The CDR3 here is CSARPTADTEAFF. The CDR3, as DNA: TGCAGTGCTAGACCAACAGCGGACACTGAAGCTTTCTTT.